These 20 T cell receptor beta chains were all obtained from the same sample, sequenced in a study of Ad26.COV2.S vaccination and SARS-CoV-2 variants. The treatment: 15 to 20 received Ad26.COV2.S at low or high dose, single or two shots; 5 received placebo; per-sample allocation not given. Specimens were obtained on day 63 following the first vaccine or placebo injection. The protocol was immunoSEQ multiplex PCR, while the TCRdb copy is restricted to in-frame clones and leaves out a portion. The repertoire holds about 350,000 clones, about 88% seen once, with about 10% in the top ten. The specimen was peripheral blood, collected in a trial of Ad26.COV2.S vaccine versus placebo. These receptors came from a person aged 18-60 years who received the Ad26.COV2.S COVID-19 vaccine or a placebo.

For the CDR3, the DNA is TGTGCCAGCAGCCTCCGGCTGGTGGGGAACACTGAAGCTTTCTTT. Translating it yields CASSLRLVGNTEAFF. V gene TRBV7-2 combines with J gene TRBJ1-1; D unclear. The CDR3 is 15 amino acids. With 5 bases removed from V and 1 base from J, the gap between germline ends came to 14 bases. Germline values: CDR1 SGHTA, CDR2 FQGNSA.

The V and J genes are TRBV2 and TRBJ1-3, with D unclear. CDR1 is SNHLY, CDR2 FYNNEI, per germline. Trimming took 7 bases from V and 0 from J, leaving 13 bases between them. The CDR3 is 15 residues long. The CDR3 coding sequence is TGTGCCAGCACCCAGCAGCGGTTCTCTGGAAACACCATATATTTT. The encoded protein is CASTQQRFSGNTIYF.

The chain uses TRBV30 and TRBJ2-3; 8 bases align to TRBD1. V gave up 7 bases and J gave up 0 bases; unmatched junction bases: 9. Germline loops: CDR1 GTSNPN, CDR2 SVGIG (reference sequence). CDR3 length equals 15 residues. The CDR3 reads CASRTGYASTDTQYF. DNA of the CDR3: TGTGCCTCTAGGACAGGGTATGCGAGCACAGATACGCAGTATTTT.

This clone is a singleton in its sample. V and J are TRBV7-2 and TRBJ2-7, with D unclear. This CDR3 spans 15 amino acids. Germline CDR1 is SGHTA and CDR2 is FQGNSA. Trimming pared 4 bases from V and 3 bases from J, leaving 16 bases between. CDR3 residues: CASSSVGSRGYEQYF. CDR3 DNA: TGTGCCAGCAGCTCGGTGGGCTCGCGAGGCTACGAGCAGTACTTC.

This chain links TRBV28 with TRBJ1-6; TRBD1 agrees at 8 bases. The CDR3 sequence is 16 residues long. The ends lost 5 bases at V and 6 bases at J; junction bases unmatched: 9. The germline V gene has CDR1 MDHEN and CDR2 SYDVKM. The DNA for the CDR3 is TGTGCCAGCAGTACTCTCGGACAGGGAGGTAATTCACCCCTCCACTTT. It specifies CASSTLGQGGNSPLHF.

This clone was found once. The chain recombines TRBV10-3 with TRBJ2-3, with a possible D match to TRBD1 (5 bases). V was trimmed by 3 bases and J by 0 bases, leaving 13 bases between them. Germline loops: CDR1 ENHRY, CDR2 SYGVKD. The CDR3 consists of 16 residues. The CDR3 is CAISDARAGSTDTQYF. The DNA for the CDR3 is TGTGCCATCAGTGATGCCCGTGCAGGGAGCACAGATACGCAGTATTTT.

This clone was observed a few times. This chain links TRBV27 with TRBJ2-7; 9 positions match TRBD2. Germline values: CDR1 MNHEY, CDR2 SMNVEV (reference sequence). V dropped 6 bases and J dropped 0; count of bases not matched to a gene: 6. The CDR3 has 15 residues. The CDR3 sequence: CASRPGLASSYEQYF. The CDR3 bases are TGTGCCAGCAGGCCAGGACTAGCGTCCTCCTACGAGCAGTACTTC.

The chain links TRBV15 to TRBJ1-2; D is undetermined. CDR1 is LNHNV, CDR2 YYDKDF, per germline (reference sequence). The ends were cut back, 0 bases at V and 4 bases at J, with 6 bases in the middle. This CDR3 is built from 13 residues. CDR3 nucleotides: TGTGCCACCAGCAGAGACGGGATCTATGGCTACACCTTC. It specifies CATSRDGIYGYTF.

The V gene is TRBV6-1, the J gene TRBJ1-5; no reliable D call. Trimming removed 2 bases at V and 7 bases at J, with 15 bases between. The CDR3 is 15 residues long. Germline V lookup: CDR1 MNHNS, CDR2 SASEGT. The CDR3 loop reads CASSELLGTSQPQHF. The CDR3, as DNA: TGTGCCAGCAGTGAACTTTTGGGAACGAGCCAGCCCCAGCATTTT.

In this sample, this clone turned up once. The chain combines TRBV7-9 with TRBJ2-7, with TRBD1 matching 10 bases. Germline V gives CDR1 SEHNR, CDR2 FQNEAQ (reference sequence). With 4 bases clipped from V and 3 bases from J, the junction kept 3 bases outside the gene matches. The CDR3 runs to 14 residues. CDR3 amino acids: CASSSTGGFYEQYF. CDR3 sequence (DNA): TGTGCCAGCAGCTCGACAGGGGGCTTCTACGAGCAGTACTTC.

The V and J genes are TRBV7-2 and TRBJ2-1; maybe TRBD1 (6 bases). Germline-derived CDR1 and CDR2 are SGHTA and FQGNSA. This CDR3 region has 13 residues. V was pared by 2 bases and J by 9 bases, with 11 bases between. As DNA, the CDR3 is TGTGCCAGCAGCTTACCAGGGGCGGGTGAGCAGTTCTTC. Its translation: CASSLPGAGEQFF.

The chain couples TRBV7-2 to TRBJ1-2; a weak D match, TRBD1 (6 bases). The CDR3 contains 15 residues. V lost 0 bases to trimming and J lost 4 bases, with 12 bases between them. Germline values: CDR1 SGHTA, CDR2 FQGNSA. CDR3 nucleotide sequence: TGTGCCAGCAGCTTAGCGGTAGAGGGGGGCTATGGCTACACCTTC. It is translated as CASSLAVEGGYGYTF.

J is TRBJ2-1 and V is TRBV5-8; D may match TRBD1 or TRBD2 (5 bases each). Germline lookup yields CDR1 SGHTS and CDR2 YDEGEE. V was pared by 4 bases and J by 9 bases, with 23 bases between. The CDR3 spans 16 residues. The CDR3 spells CASSPPPSGAGGEQFF. CDR3 sequence (DNA): TGTGCCAGCAGCCCCCCACCCTCCGGGGCAGGAGGTGAGCAGTTCTTC.

The rearrangement uses TRBV24-1 and TRBJ2-7, with 10 nucleotides matching TRBD2. Germline lookup yields CDR1 KGHDR and CDR2 SFDVKD. J lost 4 bases, V lost 4 bases, and 6 bases had no gene match. The CDR3 has 15 residues. CDR3 region: CATSDSLAGVYEQYF. The CDR3 DNA is TGTGCCACCAGTGACTCTCTAGCGGGAGTGTACGAGCAGTACTTC.

The rearrangement uses TRBV6-2 or TRBV6-3 and TRBJ1-5; possibly TRBD1 for D (6 bases). V lost 2 bases, J lost 7 bases, and 15 bases lay in between. Germline V gene lookup returns CDR1 MNHEY and CDR2 SVGEGT. The CDR3 loop spans 15 amino acids. The CDR3 loop reads CASSYERGQRQPQHF. CDR3 nucleotides: TGTGCCAGCAGTTACGAACGGGGGCAGAGACAGCCCCAGCATTTT.

V and J are TRBV27 and TRBJ1-2, with 8 bases lining up with TRBD1. This CDR3 comprises 16 residues. The ends lost 2 bases at V and 2 bases at J; junction bases unmatched: 7. Germline CDR1 and CDR2: MNHEY and SMNVEV (reference sequence). The CDR3 loop is CASSLTRTGPNYGYTF. Here the CDR3 DNA reads TGTGCCAGCAGTTTAACCCGGACAGGGCCGAACTATGGCTACACCTTC.

In nucleotides, the CDR3 is TGTGCCAGCAAAATCCTGGACTCTGGAAACACCATATATTTT. Its protein product is CASKILDSGNTIYF. The J gene is TRBJ1-3, the V gene TRBV2; D unresolved. The CDR3 spans 14 residues. Germline lookup yields CDR1 SNHLY and CDR2 FYNNEI. The V end lost 7 bases, the J end lost 0 bases, and 10 bases lay between the germline ends. Complete variable domain (other parts from reference TRBV2 and TRBJ1-3): EPEVTQTPSHQVTQMGQEVILRCVPISNHLYFYWYRQILGQKVEFLVSFYNNEISEKSEIFDDQFSVERPDGSNFTLKIRSTKLEDSAMYFCASKILDSGNTIYFGEGSWLTVV.

The V call is TRBV19, the J call TRBJ1-1, with TRBD1 identical over 9 bases. CDR3 length: 15 amino acids. Germline CDR1 reads LNHDA; CDR2 reads SQIVND (reference sequence). V was pared by 3 bases and J by 6 bases, with 8 bases of the junction left unmatched. Here the CDR3 DNA reads TGTGCCAGTAGTATTTTGACAGGGGGGGTACCTGAAGCTTTCTTT. Its protein product is CASSILTGGVPEAFF.

On this clone itself: The junction and the germline gene differ at one end; a read error may be behind it. V gene TRBV25-1 combines with J gene TRBJ2-3; D is unresolved. The CDR3 extends over 8 amino acids. Germline CDR1 MGHDK, CDR2 SYGVNS. The DNA for the CDR3 is TGTGCCAGCAGTGAAGAGTGGTTT. Protein sequence: CASSEEWF.

DNA of the CDR3: TGCGCCAGCAGCTTGGTGGCAGGGACCTCCTACGAGCAGTACTTC. Its protein is CASSLVAGTSYEQYF. This chain connects TRBV5-1 to TRBJ2-7; D may match TRBD1 or TRBD2 (5 bases each). Germline loops: CDR1 SGHRS, CDR2 YFSETQ. The CDR3 spans 15 residues. Between the trimmed V and J ends, which lost 0 bases and 0 bases, there was a span of 10 bases.